This T cell receptor (beta chain) was obtained from a study of blood T cell repertoires in COVID-19. Overall study context: Spain, Italy and the United States supplied samples that represented acute and convalescent COVID-19. In each case, the material was cDNA or gDNA derived from T cells, B-cell-depleted T cells, or PBMCs.

The CDR3 length is 16 residues. CDR1 is SGDLS and CDR2 is YYNGEE in the germline V gene. V lost 7 bases and J lost 7, with 24 bases in between. In the study's own analysis: The assay estimated nucleated cells by amplifying reference gene primers. Sequencing was performed with immunoSEQ multiplex PCR; in TCRdb, only in-frame clones are kept and a portion is missing. Clonal size and the V and J genes are those of that table, whereas D and trimming came from the DNA. The sample holds 250,000 or so clones, around 86% seen once. The TCR was taken from a woman aged 70-85 years with active or convalescent COVID-19. The gene calls are TRBV9 and TRBJ1-5, with TRBD1 as a possible D gene (6 bases). Sequencing was performed on peripheral blood. The CDR3 DNA follows: TGTGCCAGCCCTCAGGTTAAACAGGGATCGGGACAGCCCCAGCATTTT. Protein: CASPQVKQGSGQPQHF.